One sample yielded the 27 T cell receptor beta chains listed below, sequenced in a study of a mutant IDH1 vaccine in newly diagnosed glioma. Profiled with immunoSEQ multiplex PCR; TCRdb holds only in-frame clones, not every one. Of approximately 60,000 clones in the sample, 60% to 75% were seen once. The time point here: week 35, safety follow-up. Mutant IDH1 20-mer peptide, at 300 ug, made up each vaccine dose, with topical imiquimod. Their specific antigens are unknown. The specimen was PBMCs, collected from a glioma patient whose treatment included an IDH1 peptide vaccine. Every receptor here comes from a man aged 50-60 years with glioma.

The chain combines TRBV4-1 with TRBJ2-1; TRBD2 aligns across 11 bases. The CDR3 extends over 18 amino acids. V lost 3 bases to trimming and J lost 1 base; unmatched junction nucleotides: 8. Germline CDR1 MGHRA, CDR2 YSYEKL. CDR3 region: CASSHPLAGAVSYNEQFF. CDR3 sequence (DNA): TGCGCCAGCAGCCACCCACTAGCGGGGGCCGTTTCCTACAATGAGCAGTTCTTC.

This clone was seen a handful of times. This CDR3 is CASSYEDGELFF. The DNA of the CDR3 is TGTGCCAGCAGCTACGAGGACGGGGAGCTGTTTTTT. This chain uses TRBV13 with TRBJ2-2, with unresolved D. V lost 4 bases to trimming and J lost 7 bases, with 7 bases between them. CDR1 is PRHDT, CDR2 FYEKMQ, per germline (reference sequence). This CDR3 is built from 12 residues.

This clone was seen only once. The chain couples TRBV2 to TRBJ2-1, with 8 bases lining up with TRBD1. The CDR3 extends over 14 amino acids. V was pared by 6 bases and J by 15 bases, with 16 bases of the junction left unmatched. From germline, CDR1 is SNHLY and CDR2 FYNNEI. CDR3 sequence reads: CASSAGTGAPWSFF. The CDR3 DNA follows: TGTGCCAGCAGCGCCGGGACAGGAGCCCCGTGGTCGTTCTTC.

A few counts support this clone. The V and J genes are TRBV7-9 and TRBJ2-1, with D possibly TRBD2 on 5 matching bases. The V gene's germline CDR1 is SEHNR and CDR2 FQNEAQ (reference sequence). V was shortened by 3 bases and J by 7 bases, with 10 bases between the two germline ends. The CDR3 runs 13 residues. The DNA for the CDR3 is TGTGCCAGCAGCTTTACGAGGGCGAATGAGCAGTTCTTC. Its protein product is CASSFTRANEQFF.

The chain uses TRBV9 and TRBJ2-2; no clear D. V lost 0 bases to trimming and J lost 5 bases, with 8 bases between them. Germline CDR1 SGDLS, CDR2 YYNGEE. There are 14 residues in the CDR3. The DNA of the CDR3 is TGTGCCAGCAGCGTAGACGCCGGGACCGGGGAGCTGTTTTTT. This codes for CASSVDAGTGELFF.

V is TRBV30 and J is TRBJ1-1, with no clear D. V gave up 0 bases and J gave up 0 bases, with 11 bases separating them. The CDR3 has 15 residues. The germline CDR1 and CDR2 sequences are GTSNPN and SVGIG (reference sequence). The DNA of the CDR3 is TGTGCCTGGAGTGTACTTTATCCTCTGAACACTGAAGCTTTCTTT. Residues: CAWSVLYPLNTEAFF. The full variable domain, completed using reference TRBV30 and TRBJ1-1, is SQTIHQWPATLVQPVGSPLSLECTVEGTSNPNLYWYRQAAGRGLQLLFYSVGIGQISSEVPQNLSASRPQDRQFILSSKKLLLSDSGFYLCAWSVLYPLNTEAFFGQGTRLTVV.

DNA of the CDR3: TGTGCCAGCTCCAAGTTCGGGGGCGGGATGAACACTGAAGCTTTCTTT. Translation: CASSKFGGGMNTEAFF. The rearrangement uses TRBV18 and TRBJ1-1; TRBD1 might be the D (6 bases). The V end was cut by 6 bases, the J end by 0 bases, with 17 bases between. The germline gives CDR1 KGHSH, CDR2 LQKENI. The CDR3 is made up of 16 amino acids.

In nucleotides, the CDR3 is TGTGCCTGGAGTGTGGGGGGCACTAATGAAAAACTGTTTTTT. Protein: CAWSVGGTNEKLFF. The J gene is TRBJ1-4, the V gene TRBV30; D may be TRBD1 (6 bases). The germline CDR1 and CDR2 sequences are GTSNPN and SVGIG (reference sequence). V lost 0 bases and J 2 bases, leaving 7 bases between the germline ends. This CDR3 is 14 amino acids long.

The chain has TRBV7-9 and TRBJ2-3; no definite D call. The CDR3 spans 12 residues. The germline gives CDR1 SEHNR, CDR2 FQNEAQ (reference sequence). V was shortened by 2 bases and J by 5 bases, with 5 bases between the two germline ends. The CDR3 loop reads CASSLRQDTQYF. CDR3 DNA sequence: TGTGCCAGCAGCTTAAGGCAAGATACGCAGTATTTT.

The J gene is TRBJ2-3, the V gene TRBV19; TRBD1 matches 7 bases. Germline CDR1 reads LNHDA; CDR2 reads SQIVND (reference sequence). The CDR3 is 14 residues long. V was pared by 4 bases and J by 7 bases, with 8 bases of the junction left unmatched. CDR3: CASSSPNRGNTQYF. The CDR3 DNA reads TGTGCCAGTAGTAGCCCGAACAGGGGCAATACGCAGTATTTT.

The chain uses TRBV5-4 and TRBJ2-7; D perhaps matches TRBD1 (5 bases). The CDR3 is 15 residues long. The V end lost 0 bases, the J end lost 1 base, and 11 bases lay between the germline ends. In germline, CDR1 is SGHNT, CDR2 YYREEE (reference sequence). The CDR3 DNA reads as TGTGCCAGCAGCTTGGGACAGCAGAAGTCCTACGAGCAGTACTTC. Translated, it gives CASSLGQQKSYEQYF.

This rearrangement joins TRBV2 to TRBJ2-7; 7 bases map to TRBD1. Germline V gene sequence: CDR1 SNHLY, CDR2 FYNNEI. The CDR3 covers 14 residues. The junction had 6 bases not matched to a gene; V was cut back by 7 bases and J by 0 bases. The CDR3 spells CASTVGQSSYEQYF. The CDR3 DNA sequence: TGTGCCAGCACGGTGGGACAGAGCTCCTACGAGCAGTACTTC.

V is TRBV30 and J is TRBJ2-5, with unresolved D. V dropped 0 bases and J dropped 2 bases, with 7 bases sitting between them. This CDR3 has 13 residues. Germline V lookup: CDR1 GTSNPN, CDR2 SVGIG (reference sequence). The CDR3 sequence is CAWSVQLQETQYF. CDR3 coding DNA: TGTGCCTGGAGTGTACAGCTACAAGAGACCCAGTACTTC.

This chain uses TRBV20-1 with TRBJ1-2; no clear D gene. Germline V lookup: CDR1 DFQATT, CDR2 SNEGSKA (reference sequence). V gave up 5 bases and J gave up 6 bases, with 7 bases separating them. The CDR3 is made up of 10 amino acids. This chain's CDR3 is CSAPRDGYTF. CDR3 sequence (DNA): TGCAGTGCTCCGCGGGATGGCTACACCTTC.

The chain links TRBV5-1 to TRBJ2-7, with D tentatively TRBD1 or TRBD2 (6 bases each). CDR1 is SGHRS, CDR2 YFSETQ, per germline. V lost 4 bases and J lost 0, with 17 bases in between. CDR3 length equals 16 residues. For the CDR3, the DNA is TGCGCCAGCAGCATCGGGGGCTCTGTAAGCTCCTACGAGCAGTACTTC. Protein: CASSIGGSVSSYEQYF.

This clone has at least ten counts. The chain combines TRBV2 with TRBJ1-4; D possibly corresponds to TRBD1 (5 bases). V was trimmed by 8 bases and J by 7 bases, leaving 17 bases between them. CDR3 size: 14 residues. CDR1 SNHLY and CDR2 FYNNEI come from the germline V gene. CDR3 residues: CASRDPTGSEKLFF. The CDR3 region has the DNA TGTGCCAGCCGGGACCCGACGGGTAGTGAAAAACTGTTTTTT.

V usage is TRBV6-5 and J usage is TRBJ2-2; D is perhaps TRBD2 (5 bases). The V end lost 3 bases, the J end lost 4 bases, and 15 bases lay between the germline ends. Germline CDR1 is MNHEY and CDR2 is SVGAGI. CDR3 length equals 16 residues. CDR3 amino acids: CASSYRALAGTGELFF. In DNA form, the CDR3 reads TGTGCCAGCAGTTATAGGGCCCTAGCCGGCACCGGGGAGCTGTTTTTT.

In its sample, this clone was seen once. V is TRBV10-3 and J is TRBJ1-6; 10 nucleotides line up with TRBD1. This CDR3 spans 16 amino acids. Germline-derived CDR1 and CDR2 are ENHRY and SYGVKD. Unmatched junction bases numbered 9, after V lost 6 bases and J lost 7 bases. CDR3 bases: TGTGCCATCAGAGATACCGGGACAGGGGAAAATTCACCCCTCCACTTT. Protein sequence: CAIRDTGTGENSPLHF.

The chain is built from TRBV5-1 and TRBJ1-4, with D possibly matching TRBD1 (6 bases). The germline CDR1 and CDR2 sequences are SGHRS and YFSETQ. The CDR3 has 15 amino acids. Trimming took off 3 bases at V and 6 bases at J, with 15 bases between the two ends. The CDR3 DNA follows: TGCGCCAGCAGCTGGTCGGCCAGGGGAGATGAAAAACTGTTTTTT. Translation: CASSWSARGDEKLFF.

This chain uses TRBV27 with TRBJ2-7, with D possibly being TRBD2 (6 bases). Trimming removed 6 bases from V and 6 bases from J, with 18 bases in between. Germline V lookup: CDR1 MNHEY, CDR2 SMNVEV (reference sequence). The CDR3 runs 14 residues. CDR3 region: CASSPGTRVGEQYF. In DNA, the CDR3 is TGTGCCAGCAGCCCCGGGACTCGGGTGGGCGAGCAGTACTTC.

The genes are TRBV7-8 and TRBJ2-1; D may be TRBD1 (6 bases). Germline V gene lookup returns CDR1 SGHVS and CDR2 FQNEAQ. With 7 bases removed from V and 5 bases from J, the gap between germline ends came to 15 bases. The CDR3 contains 14 residues. CDR3: CASTHQGSHNEQFF. The CDR3 DNA is TGTGCCAGCACCCATCAGGGGTCCCACAATGAGCAGTTCTTC. The full variable domain, its missing parts supplied by reference TRBV7-8 and TRBJ2-1, is GAGVSQSPRYKVAKRGQDVALRCDPISGHVSLFWYQQALGQGPEFLTYFQNEAQLDKSGLPSDRFFAERPEGSVSTLKIQRTQQEDSAVYLCASTHQGSHNEQFFGPGTRLTVL.

The chain joins TRBV6-5 to TRBJ2-5, with 10 bases identical to TRBD1. CDR1 and CDR2 (germline): MNHEY, SVGAGI. Trimming took 8 bases from V and 6 from J; bases not matched to a gene: 6. The CDR3 length is 13 residues. The CDR3 DNA reads TGTGCCAGCGGGGGACAGGGGAGGCAGACCCAGTACTTC. This gives the protein CASGGQGRQTQYF.

CDR3: CASSVVLGGAPTEAFF. The CDR3 bases are TGTGCCAGCAGCGTAGTTTTGGGGGGGGCGCCCACTGAAGCTTTCTTT. The J gene is TRBJ1-1, the V gene TRBV9; D is possibly TRBD1 (6 bases). This CDR3 comprises 16 residues. Trimming took 0 bases from V and 4 from J, leaving 16 bases between them. Germline V gene lookup returns CDR1 SGDLS and CDR2 YYNGEE.

This rearrangement joins TRBV19 to TRBJ1-5; D remains ambiguous. Germline V gene data show CDR1 as LNHDA and CDR2 as SQIVND (reference sequence). The CDR3 runs to 14 residues. V shed 0 bases and J shed 3 bases, with 6 bases lying between them. In DNA form, the CDR3 reads TGTGCCAGTAGTATAGAGCGCAACAATCAGCCCCAGCATTTT. Amino acid sequence: CASSIERNNQPQHF.

This sequence joins TRBV30 and TRBJ2-1; D possibly matches TRBD1 or TRBD2 (6 bases each). Trimming removed 4 bases at V and 1 base at J, with 14 bases between. The CDR3 runs 15 residues. The germline CDR1 and CDR2 sequences are GTSNPN and SVGIG (reference sequence). CDR3 loop: CAWTRRGRSYNEQFF. CDR3 nucleotides: TGTGCCTGGACCCGCCGGGGGCGATCCTACAATGAGCAGTTCTTC.

V and J are TRBV30 and TRBJ1-4; 9 nucleotides match TRBD1. The CDR3 covers 14 residues. V lost 4 bases and J lost 7; bases outside the gene matches: 7. The germline gives CDR1 GTSNPN, CDR2 SVGIG (reference sequence). The CDR3, as DNA: TGTGCCTGGACGGGACAGGGTAAATCTGAAAAACTGTTTTTT. Translated: CAWTGQGKSEKLFF. Full variable domain (outside the CDR3, taken from reference TRBV30 and TRBJ1-4): SQTIHQWPATLVQPVGSPLSLECTVEGTSNPNLYWYRQAAGRGLQLLFYSVGIGQISSEVPQNLSASRPQDRQFILSSKKLLLSDSGFYLCAWTGQGKSEKLFFGSGTQLSVL.

The V call is TRBV6-6, the J call TRBJ1-3; D remains unclear. The V end lost 5 bases, the J end lost 0 bases, and 11 bases lay between the germline ends. This CDR3 contains 15 residues. Germline lookup yields CDR1 MNHNY and CDR2 SVGAGI (reference sequence). The CDR3 loop reads CASSRGTHSGNTIYF. The CDR3 coding sequence is TGTGCCAGCAGTAGAGGAACGCACTCTGGAAACACCATATATTTT.